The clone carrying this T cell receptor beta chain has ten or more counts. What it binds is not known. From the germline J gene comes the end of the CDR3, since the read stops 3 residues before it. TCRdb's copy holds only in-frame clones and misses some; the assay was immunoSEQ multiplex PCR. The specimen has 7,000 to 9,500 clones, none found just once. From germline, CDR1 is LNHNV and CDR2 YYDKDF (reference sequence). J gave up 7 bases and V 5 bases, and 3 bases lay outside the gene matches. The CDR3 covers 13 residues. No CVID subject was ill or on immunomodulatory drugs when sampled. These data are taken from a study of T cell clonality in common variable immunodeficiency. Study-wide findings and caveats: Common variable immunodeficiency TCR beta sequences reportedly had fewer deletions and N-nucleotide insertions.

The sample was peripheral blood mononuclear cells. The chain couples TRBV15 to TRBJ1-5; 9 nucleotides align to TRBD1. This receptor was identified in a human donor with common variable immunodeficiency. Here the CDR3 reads CATSWDRDQPQHF. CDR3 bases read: TGTGCCACCAGCTGGGACAGGGACCAGCCC.